Below, 5 T cell receptor beta chains from the same sample are listed, as sequenced in a study of T cell responses to AZD1222 COVID-19 vaccine. TCRdb's table, derived via immunoSEQ multiplex PCR, lists solely in-frame clones and lacks some. This table has tens of thousands of clones, over 85% appearing once. Sequenced here: peripheral blood, sampled on day 0 of AZD1222 vaccination. These receptors were obtained from an adult in good health.

This clone was found once. The rearrangement uses TRBV19 and TRBJ2-3, with D perhaps assigned TRBD1 or TRBD2 (5 bases each). CDR3 length: 15 residues. The V end was cut by 7 bases, the J end by 2 bases, with 16 bases between. Germline CDR1 is LNHDA and CDR2 is SQIVND (reference sequence). In DNA form, the CDR3 reads TGTGCCAGTAAGAGGGCAGGGAGAAACACAGATACGCAGTATTTT. Translation: CASKRAGRNTDTQYF. Based on the CDR3 plus reference TRBV19 and TRBJ2-3, the full variable domain is DGGITQSPKYLFRKEGQNVTLSCEQNLNHDAMYWYRQDPGQGLRLIYYSQIVNDFQKGDIAEGYSVSREKKESFPLTVTSAQKNPTAFYLCASKRAGRNTDTQYFGPGTRLTVL.

A single count supports this clone. As DNA, the CDR3 is TGTGCCAGTAGCCAACGGGAGACCCAGTACTTC. This gives the protein CASSQRETQYF. The chain employs TRBV19 and TRBJ2-5; D gene ambiguous. This CDR3 contains 11 residues. CDR1 is LNHDA and CDR2 is SQIVND in the germline V gene (reference sequence). The V and J ends lost 6 bases and 5 bases respectively, with 7 bases between them.

The chain has TRBV5-4 and TRBJ1-1; D remains ambiguous. CDR3 length: 13 residues. Trimming cost V 3 bases and J 2 bases, with 8 bases left between them. Germline V gene lookup returns CDR1 SGHNT and CDR2 YYREEE (reference sequence). As DNA, the CDR3 is TGTGCCAGCAGCTCTGACACCAACACTGAAGCTTTCTTT. Residues: CASSSDTNTEAFF.

The chain joins TRBV29-1 to TRBJ2-3; 7 nucleotides line up with TRBD1. The CDR3 spans 12 residues. V lost 4 bases and J lost 3; bases outside the gene matches: 1. CDR1 SQVTM and CDR2 ANQGSEA come from the germline V gene. The CDR3 DNA sequence: TGCAGCGTTGGACAGGGAACAGATACGCAGTATTTT. Protein sequence: CSVGQGTDTQYF.

This clone occurred a few times. The V and J genes are TRBV19 and TRBJ2-1; tentatively, D is TRBD2 (6 bases). Trimming shortened V by 7 bases and J by 0 bases, and 13 bases separated the two germline ends. The CDR3 contains 15 residues. Germline V CDR1 and CDR2: LNHDA, SQIVND (reference sequence). CDR3 residues: CASKKAGPSYNEQFF. In DNA, the CDR3 is TGTGCCAGTAAGAAGGCGGGGCCCTCCTACAATGAGCAGTTCTTC.